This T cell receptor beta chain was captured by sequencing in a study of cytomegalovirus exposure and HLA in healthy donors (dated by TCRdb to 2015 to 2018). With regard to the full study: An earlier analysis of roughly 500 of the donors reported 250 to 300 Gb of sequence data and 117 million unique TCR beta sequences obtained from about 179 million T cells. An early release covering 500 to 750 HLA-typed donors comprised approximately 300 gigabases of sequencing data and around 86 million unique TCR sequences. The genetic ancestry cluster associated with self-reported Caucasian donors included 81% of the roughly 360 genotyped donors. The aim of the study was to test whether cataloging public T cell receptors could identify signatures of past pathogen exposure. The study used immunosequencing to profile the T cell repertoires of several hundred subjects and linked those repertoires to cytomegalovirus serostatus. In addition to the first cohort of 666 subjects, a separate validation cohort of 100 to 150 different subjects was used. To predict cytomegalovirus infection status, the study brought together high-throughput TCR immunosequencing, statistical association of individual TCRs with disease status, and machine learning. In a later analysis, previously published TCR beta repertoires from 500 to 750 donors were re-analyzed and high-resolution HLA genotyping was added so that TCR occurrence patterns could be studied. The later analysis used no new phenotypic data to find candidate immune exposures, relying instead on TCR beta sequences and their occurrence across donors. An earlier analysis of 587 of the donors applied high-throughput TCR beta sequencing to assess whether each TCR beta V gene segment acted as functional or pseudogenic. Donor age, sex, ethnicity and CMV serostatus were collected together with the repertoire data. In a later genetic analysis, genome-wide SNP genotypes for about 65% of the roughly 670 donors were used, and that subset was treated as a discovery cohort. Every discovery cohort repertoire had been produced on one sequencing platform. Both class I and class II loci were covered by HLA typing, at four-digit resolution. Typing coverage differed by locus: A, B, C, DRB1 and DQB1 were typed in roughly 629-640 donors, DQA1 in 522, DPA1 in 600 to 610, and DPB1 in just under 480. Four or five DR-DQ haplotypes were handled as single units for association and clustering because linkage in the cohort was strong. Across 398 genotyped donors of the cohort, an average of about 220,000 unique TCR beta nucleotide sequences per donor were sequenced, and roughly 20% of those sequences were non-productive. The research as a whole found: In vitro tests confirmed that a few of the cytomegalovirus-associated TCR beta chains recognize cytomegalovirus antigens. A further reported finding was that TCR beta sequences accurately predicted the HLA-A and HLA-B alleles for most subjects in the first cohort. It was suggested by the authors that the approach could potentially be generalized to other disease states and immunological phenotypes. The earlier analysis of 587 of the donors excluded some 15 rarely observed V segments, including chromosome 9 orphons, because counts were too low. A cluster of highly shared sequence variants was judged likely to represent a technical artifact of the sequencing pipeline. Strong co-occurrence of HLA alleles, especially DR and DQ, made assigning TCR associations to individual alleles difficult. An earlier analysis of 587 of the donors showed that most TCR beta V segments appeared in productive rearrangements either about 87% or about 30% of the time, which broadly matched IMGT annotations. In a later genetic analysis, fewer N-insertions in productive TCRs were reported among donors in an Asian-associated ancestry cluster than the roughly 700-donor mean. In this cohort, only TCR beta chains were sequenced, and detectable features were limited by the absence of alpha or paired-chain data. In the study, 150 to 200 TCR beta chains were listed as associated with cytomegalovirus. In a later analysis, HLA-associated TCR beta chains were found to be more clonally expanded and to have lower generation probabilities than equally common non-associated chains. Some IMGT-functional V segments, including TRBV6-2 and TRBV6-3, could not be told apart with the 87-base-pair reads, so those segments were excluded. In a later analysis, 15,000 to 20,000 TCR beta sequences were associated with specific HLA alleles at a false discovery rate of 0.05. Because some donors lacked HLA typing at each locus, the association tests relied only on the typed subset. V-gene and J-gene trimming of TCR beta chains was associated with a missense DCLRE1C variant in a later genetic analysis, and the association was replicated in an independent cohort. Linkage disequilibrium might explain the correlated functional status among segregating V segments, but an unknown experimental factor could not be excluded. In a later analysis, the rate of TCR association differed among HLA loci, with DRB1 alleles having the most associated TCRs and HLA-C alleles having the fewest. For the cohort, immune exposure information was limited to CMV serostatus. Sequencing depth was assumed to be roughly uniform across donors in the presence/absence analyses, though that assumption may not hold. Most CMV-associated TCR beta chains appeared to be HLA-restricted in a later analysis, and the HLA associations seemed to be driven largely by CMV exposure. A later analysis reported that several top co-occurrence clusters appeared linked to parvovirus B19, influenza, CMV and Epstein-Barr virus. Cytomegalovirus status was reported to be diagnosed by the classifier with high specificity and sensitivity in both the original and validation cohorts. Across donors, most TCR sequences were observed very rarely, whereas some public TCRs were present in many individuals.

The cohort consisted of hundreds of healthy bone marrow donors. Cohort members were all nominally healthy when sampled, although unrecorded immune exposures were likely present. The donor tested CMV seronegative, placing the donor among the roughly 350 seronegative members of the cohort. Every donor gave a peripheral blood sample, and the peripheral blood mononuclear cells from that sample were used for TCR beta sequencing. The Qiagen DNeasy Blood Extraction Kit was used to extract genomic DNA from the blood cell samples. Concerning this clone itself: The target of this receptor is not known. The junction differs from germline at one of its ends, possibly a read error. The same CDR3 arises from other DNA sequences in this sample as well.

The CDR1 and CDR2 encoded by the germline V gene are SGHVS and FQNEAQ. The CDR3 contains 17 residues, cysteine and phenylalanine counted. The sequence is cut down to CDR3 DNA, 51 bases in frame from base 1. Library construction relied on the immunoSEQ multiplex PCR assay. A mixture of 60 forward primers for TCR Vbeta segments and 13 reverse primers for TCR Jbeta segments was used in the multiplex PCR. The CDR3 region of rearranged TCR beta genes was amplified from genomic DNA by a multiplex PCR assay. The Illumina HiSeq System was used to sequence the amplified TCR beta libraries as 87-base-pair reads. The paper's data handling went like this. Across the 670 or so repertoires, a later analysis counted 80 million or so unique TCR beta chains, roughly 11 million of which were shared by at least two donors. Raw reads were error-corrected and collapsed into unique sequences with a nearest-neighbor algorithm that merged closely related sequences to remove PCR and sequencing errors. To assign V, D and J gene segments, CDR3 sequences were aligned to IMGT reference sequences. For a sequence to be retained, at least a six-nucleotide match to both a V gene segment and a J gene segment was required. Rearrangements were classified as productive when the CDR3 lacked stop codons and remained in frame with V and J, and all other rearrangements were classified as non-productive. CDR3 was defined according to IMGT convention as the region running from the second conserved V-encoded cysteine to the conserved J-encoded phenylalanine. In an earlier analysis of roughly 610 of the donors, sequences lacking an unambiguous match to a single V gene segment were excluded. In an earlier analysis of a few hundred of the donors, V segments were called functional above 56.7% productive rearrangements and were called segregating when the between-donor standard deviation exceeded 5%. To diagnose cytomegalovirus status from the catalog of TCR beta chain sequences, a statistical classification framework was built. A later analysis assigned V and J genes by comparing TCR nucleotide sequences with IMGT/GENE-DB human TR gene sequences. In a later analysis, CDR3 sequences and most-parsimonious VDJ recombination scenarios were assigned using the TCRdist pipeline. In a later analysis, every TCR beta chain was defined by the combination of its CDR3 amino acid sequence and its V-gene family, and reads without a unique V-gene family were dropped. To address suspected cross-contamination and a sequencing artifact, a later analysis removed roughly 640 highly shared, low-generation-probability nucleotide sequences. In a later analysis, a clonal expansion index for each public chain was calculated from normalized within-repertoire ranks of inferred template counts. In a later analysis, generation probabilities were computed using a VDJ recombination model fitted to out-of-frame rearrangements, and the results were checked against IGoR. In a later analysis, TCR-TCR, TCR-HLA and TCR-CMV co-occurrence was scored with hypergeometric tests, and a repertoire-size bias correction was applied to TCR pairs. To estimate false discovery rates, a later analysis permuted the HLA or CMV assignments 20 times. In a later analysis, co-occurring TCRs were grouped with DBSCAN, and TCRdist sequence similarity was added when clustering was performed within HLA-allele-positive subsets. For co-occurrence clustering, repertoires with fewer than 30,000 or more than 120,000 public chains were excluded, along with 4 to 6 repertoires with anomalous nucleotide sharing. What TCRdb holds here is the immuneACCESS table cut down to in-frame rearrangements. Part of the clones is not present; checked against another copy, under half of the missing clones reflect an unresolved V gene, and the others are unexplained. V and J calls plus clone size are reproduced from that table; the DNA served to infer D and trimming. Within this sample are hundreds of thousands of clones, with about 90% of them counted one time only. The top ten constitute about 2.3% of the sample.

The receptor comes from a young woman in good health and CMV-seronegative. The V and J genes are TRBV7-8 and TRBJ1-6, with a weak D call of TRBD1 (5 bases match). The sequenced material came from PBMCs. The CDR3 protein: CASSLQKSAGNNSPLHF. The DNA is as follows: TGTGCCAGCAGCTTGCAGAAGTCGGCAGGGAATAATTCCCCCCTCCACTTT.